This T cell receptor beta chain was documented in a study of T cells in localized non-small cell lung cancer (dated by TCRdb to 2018 to 2021). The study in broad terms: The study examined T cell repertoires in approximately 240 patients with early-stage NSCLC and compared tumors with uninvolved tumor-adjacent lungs. The cohort consisted of 236 treatment-naive NSCLC patients whose localized lung tumors had been resected. Of the NSCLC patients, around 130 were male and some 97 were female, and the mean age was around 66 years. General findings and caveats noted by the study authors: The highest T cell clonality was observed in uninvolved tumor-adjacent lung, where clonality exceeded that of tumor, suggesting that antigenic responses were more focused in uninvolved tumor-adjacent lung. A median of roughly 60 of the top 100 tumor clones turned up in the paired uninvolved adjacent lung, and under 30 of those clones also ranked among the top 100 of that same adjacent lung. Higher T cell density in blood was associated with longer overall survival, whereas higher clonality in adjacent lung was associated with shorter survival. Because multi-region tumor sequencing was not performed, intratumor heterogeneity could not be ruled out. Since the design was exploratory, TCR variables were selected using unadjusted p-values with no false-discovery rate correction.

The immunoSEQ Assay was used to sequence TCR beta CDR3 regions from DNA. In the original analysis: T cell density was computed as TCR beta template counts normalized to usable DNA estimated by amplifying housekeeping genes. The preseqR package was used to estimate richness by extrapolating to 400,000 templates for PBMC samples and to 120,000 templates for tissue samples. Clonality was defined by subtracting Pielou's evenness from one. Tissue-enriched TCRs were identified through differential abundance testing performed on productive amino-acid clonotypes, with a minimum total count of 5 and an alpha of 0.1. The Jaccard Index and the Morisita Overlap Index were used to measure how much the repertoires overlapped between compartments. GLIPH grouped TCR beta CDR3s together with public tetramer-defined viral CDR3s, and a viral motif had to include at least three viral sequences and also show V-gene enrichment. TCRdb provides this immuneACCESS table in a form limited to in-frame rearrangements. Some clones are lacking; in checked studies, under half of them reflect an unresolved V gene, and why the rest are absent is not known. For V, J and clone size, that table is used; D and trimming come from the DNA. The sample has 20,000 to 30,000 clones on record, 75% to 90% of them singletons. Over 12% of the sample rests with the top ten.

At diagnosis, tumor, uninvolved tumor-adjacent lung and peripheral blood were collected and then preserved as a mix of FFPE and fresh-frozen material. Blood samples were analyzed as peripheral blood mononuclear cells for TCR repertoire profiling. To note about this clone: Its antigen is not yet known. No much larger clone is present one base from it, and per-base qualities are unavailable.

V is clipped by 5 bases and J by 0 bases, and the sequence between their germline boundaries is 7 bases long. CDR1 and CDR2 were assigned from the germline V gene (reference sequence) as MNHEY and SMNVEV. Including the terminal cysteine and phenylalanine, the CDR3 comprises 13 residues. Only the CDR3 part of the read is kept: 39 bases, read in frame from the first base. Here the sequenced sample was peripheral blood, taken before any cancer treatment. The rearrangement combines TRBV27 with TRBJ1-1; the D gene lacks a confident call. This sequence originates from a female donor aged 60 or older with stage I lung adenocarcinoma. The nucleotides read TGTGCCAGCAGTGGTAGCTTGAACACTGAAGCTTTCTTT. It specifies CASSGSLNTEAFF.